Listed here are 9 T cell receptor beta chains from one sample, sequenced in a study of response to subunit inactivated influenza vaccine. TCRdb redid the calling of the RT-PCR reads with MiXCR, one entry per CDR3 protein. The repertoire has about 610,000 distinct CDR3 sequences, less than 15% of them found once; the top ten carry 11%. The sequenced sample was PBMCs from blood, obtained 12 days after vaccination. These receptors originate from a man aged 50 or older who received an inactivated influenza vaccine.

There are a few counts of this clonotype. The V call is TRBV6-1, the J call TRBJ2-2; no definite D call. Trimming cost V 8 bases and J 0 bases, with 13 bases left between them. This CDR3 region has 15 residues. Germline values: CDR1 MNHNS, CDR2 SASEGT. Here the CDR3 DNA reads TGTGCCAGCGTCGTCGGACCTTCGAACACCGGGGAGCTGTTTTTT. Protein: CASVVGPSNTGELFF.

This clonotype turned up a few times. The chain carries TRBV20-1 and TRBJ1-6; D is unclear. The CDR3 consists of 14 residues. The ends were cut back, 5 bases at V and 0 bases at J, with 8 bases in the middle. Germline values: CDR1 DFQATT, CDR2 SNEGSKA (reference sequence). This CDR3 is CSAPDGSYNSPLHF. CDR3 nucleotide sequence: TGCAGTGCTCCGGACGGCTCCTATAATTCACCCCTCCACTTT.

This clonotype was seen more than once but under ten times. J is TRBJ2-5 and V is TRBV5-1, with 7 bases fitting TRBD2. The CDR3 extends over 14 amino acids. Trimming cost V 0 bases and J 9 bases; bases outside gene matches: 8. CDR1 is SGHRS, CDR2 YFSETQ, per germline. The CDR3, as DNA: TGCGCCAGCAGCTTGGAATGGGGCCTAGCGGCCCAGTACTTC. Its translation is CASSLEWGLAAQYF.

In this sample, this clonotype turned up a few times. The V and J genes are TRBV28 and TRBJ2-1; maybe TRBD1 (5 bases). The CDR3 extends over 13 amino acids. Per the germline V gene, CDR1 is MDHEN and CDR2 is SYDVKM. Between the trimmed V and J ends, which lost 6 bases and 4 bases, there was a span of 10 bases. The CDR3 DNA reads TGTGCCAGCAGCAGGGCCCCTTACAATGAGCAGTTCTTC. This sequence encodes CASSRAPYNEQFF.

The table lists this clonotype with many counts. The V and J genes are TRBV4-3 and TRBJ2-1; the match to TRBD2 covers 13 bases. Trimming at V came to 5 bases and at J to 1 base, leaving 11 bases not matched to a gene. Germline values: CDR1 LGHNA, CDR2 YSLEER. CDR3 length: 19 amino acids. The CDR3 protein is CASSFLGGLAGASYNEQFF. The CDR3 DNA reads TGCGCCAGCAGCTTCTTAGGAGGACTAGCGGGGGCTTCCTACAATGAGCAGTTCTTC.

The chain links TRBV3-1 to TRBJ2-1; TRBD2 matches 7 bases. Germline CDR1 reads LGHDT; CDR2 reads YNNKEL (reference sequence). Unmatched junction bases numbered 6, after V lost 4 bases and J lost 0 bases. This CDR3 is built from 16 residues. CDR3 DNA: TGTGCCAGCAGCCCCAGCGGGGTCCGCTCCTACAATGAGCAGTTCTTC. Translating gives CASSPSGVRSYNEQFF.

V usage is TRBV6-1 and J usage is TRBJ1-2; 11 bases align to TRBD1. Germline CDR1 and CDR2: MNHNS and SASEGT. With 11 bases clipped from V and 7 bases from J, the junction kept 3 bases outside the gene matches. The length of the CDR3 is 11 residues. The CDR3 nucleotides are TGTGCCGCGGGACAGGGGGTTGGCTACACCTTC. Its translation: CAAGQGVGYTF.

This clonotype has just a few counts. The gene calls are TRBV10-1 and TRBJ2-3, with D uncertain. The CDR3 spans 14 residues. Trimming removed 4 bases from V and 3 bases from J, with 11 bases in between. CDR1 and CDR2 from the germline V gene are WNHNN and SYGVQD (reference sequence). The CDR3 DNA is TGCGCCAGCAGTGTCCGGTCTACTACAGATACGCAGTATTTT. Translating gives CASSVRSTTDTQYF.

Many counts were recorded for this clonotype. This sequence joins TRBV6-5 and TRBJ2-1; 9 bases are a match to TRBD2. Trimming took 2 bases from V and 7 from J; bases not matched to a gene: 0. This CDR3 is built from 13 residues. Germline V gives CDR1 MNHEY, CDR2 SVGAGI. CDR3 sequence (DNA): TGTGCCAGCAGTTACCTAGCGGGGAATGAGCAGTTCTTC. Its translation: CASSYLAGNEQFF.